This TCR beta chain stems from a study of PD-1 and CTLA-4 blockade in melanoma. The ends were cut back, 1 base at V and 7 bases at J, with 12 bases in the middle. CDR1 LNHDA and CDR2 SQIVND come from the germline V gene (reference sequence). This CDR3 is built from 14 residues. The protocol was immunoSEQ multiplex PCR, while the TCRdb copy is restricted to in-frame clones and leaves out a portion. The sample has 20,000 to 25,000 clones, about 91% seen once; the top ten hold 6% to 8.5%. This sequence joins TRBV19 and TRBJ2-3; D is unclear. This sample comprised CD8+ T cells from peripheral blood, obtained before anti-PD-1 treatment. This TCR derives from a human donor with melanoma. CDR3 in amino acids: CASSIVGPEYTQYF. CDR3 in DNA: TGTGCCAGTAGTATAGTAGGGCCGGAGTATACGCAGTATTTT.